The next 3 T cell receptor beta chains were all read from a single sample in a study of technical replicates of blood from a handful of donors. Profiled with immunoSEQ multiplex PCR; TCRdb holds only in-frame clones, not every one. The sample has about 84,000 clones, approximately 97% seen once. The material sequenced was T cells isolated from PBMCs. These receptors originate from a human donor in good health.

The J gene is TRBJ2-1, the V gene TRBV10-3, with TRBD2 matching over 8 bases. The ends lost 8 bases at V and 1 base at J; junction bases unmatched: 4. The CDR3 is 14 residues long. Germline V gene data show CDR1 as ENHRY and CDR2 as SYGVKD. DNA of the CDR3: TGTGCCATCGGTGGCGGGGGGTCCTACAATGAGCAGTTCTTC. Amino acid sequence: CAIGGGGSYNEQFF.

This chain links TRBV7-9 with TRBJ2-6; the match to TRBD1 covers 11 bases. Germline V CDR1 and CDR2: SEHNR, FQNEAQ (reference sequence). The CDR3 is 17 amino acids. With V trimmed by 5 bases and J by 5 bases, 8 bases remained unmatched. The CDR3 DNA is TGTGCCAGCAGCCATGGACAGGGGGCTCGTAGGGCCAACGTCCTGACTTTC. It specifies CASSHGQGARRANVLTF.

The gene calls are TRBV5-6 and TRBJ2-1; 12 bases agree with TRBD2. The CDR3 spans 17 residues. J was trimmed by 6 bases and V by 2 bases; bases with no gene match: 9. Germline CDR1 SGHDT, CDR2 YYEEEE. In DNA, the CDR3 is TGTGCCAGCAGCTTTACTAGCGGGGGGTCCCCCGTCAATGAGCAGTTCTTC. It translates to CASSFTSGGSPVNEQFF. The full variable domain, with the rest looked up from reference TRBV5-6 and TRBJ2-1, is DAGVTQSPTHLIKTRGQQVTLRCSPKSGHDTVSWYQQALGQGPQFIFQYYEEEERQRGNFPDRFSGHQFPNYSSELNVNALLLGDSALYLCASSFTSGGSPVNEQFFGPGTRLTVL.